This T cell receptor beta chain emerged from a study of blood T cell repertoires in COVID-19. CDR1 SGHRS and CDR2 YFSETQ come from the germline V gene. V lost 0 bases to trimming and J lost 6 bases; unmatched junction nucleotides: 4. The CDR3 is 15 residues long. This clone was picked up one time. Only in-frame clones appear in the TCRdb table, and some are missing; sequencing was by immunoSEQ multiplex PCR. The data show over 250,000 clones, 88% seen once. The sample comprised PBMCs or T cells enriched from blood (not recorded which). The chain recombines TRBV5-1 with TRBJ2-1; 9 bases match TRBD1. This TCR came from an older woman in a cohort exposed to, infected with or recovered from COVID-19 (not recorded which). The CDR3 nucleotides read TGCGCCAGCAGCTTGGAGGGGACAGGGTCCAATGAGCAGTTCTTC. Amino acids: CASSLEGTGSNEQFF.